The rows below give T cell receptor beta chains drawn from one sample of a study of beta chain features in type 1 diabetes. Sequenced by immunoSEQ multiplex PCR; TCRdb stores in-frame clones only, minus some. The table lists under 300,000 clones, about 8.5% of them singletons. The sample taken for sequencing was central memory CD4+ T cells from blood. The source is a woman between 18 and 29 years old in good health. CDR3s include the opening cysteine and the closing phenylalanine or tryptophan. The order of the fields is D gene, V gene, clone size, J gene, CDR3 DNA, CDR3 protein. The D gene is left open where the match is weak. Not all rows give a size; the values are once, few, many and, for expanded clones, a class.

.,TRBV21-1,.,TRBJ2-2,TGTGCCATCTGGGCCGGCGGGGAGCTGTTTTTT,CAIWAGGELFF
.,TRBV6-5,few,TRBJ1-1,TGTGCCAGCATTCTCAGGGGCAGAGAAGCTTTCTTT,CASILRGREAFF
TRBD2,TRBV15,.,TRBJ2-2,TGTGCCACCAGCAGAGATCATGGGGACTACCTAAACACCGGGGAGCTGTTTTTT,CATSRDHGDYLNTGELFF
.,TRBV6-5,few,TRBJ2-7,TGTGCCAGCAGGAGTGGATCCTCCTACGAGCAGTACTTC,CASRSGSSYEQYF
TRBD2,TRBV5-1,few,TRBJ2-3,TGCGCCAGCGAGTCTAGCGGGAGCACAGATACGCAGTATTTT,CASESSGSTDTQYF
TRBD1,TRBV5-4,.,TRBJ2-2,TGTGCCACCGGAGGGACAGGGCGAAACACCGGGGAGCTGTTTTTT,CATGGTGRNTGELFF
.,TRBV5-1,.,TRBJ2-3,TGCGCCAGCAGCTTGATAAGTGGTGGGGGATTAGATACGCAGTATTTT,CASSLISGGGLDTQYF
TRBD1,TRBV7-2,many,TRBJ1-2,TGTGCCAGCAGGAGACCAGGGGGCAACTATGGCTACACCTTC,CASRRPGGNYGYTF
.,TRBV29-1,few,TRBJ1-3,TGCAGCGTTGAAGGTTATAGAGACAGAAACACCATATATTTT,CSVEGYRDRNTIYF
TRBD1,TRBV5-1,.,TRBJ2-1,TGCGCCAGCAGCCTGGGACAGGTCTACAATGAGCAGTTCTTC,CASSLGQVYNEQFF
.,TRBV10-3,.,TRBJ1-6,TGTGCCATCAGTGACCCGGCCAATTCACCCCTCCACTTT,CAISDPANSPLHF
TRBD2,TRBV4-1,.,TRBJ2-1,TGCGCCAGCAGCCAAGTCAGCGGGGGGGCCGTTTTCAATGAGCAGTTCTTC,CASSQVSGGAVFNEQFF
.,TRBV7-9,few,TRBJ1-2,TGTGCCAGCAGCTCGAGGACGGAGCCCTCCTCTGGCTACACCTTC,CASSSRTEPSSGYTF
.,TRBV6-5,.,TRBJ1-1,TGTGCCAGCCGGACGAGGCGGGGTGAAGCTTTCTTT,CASRTRRGEAFF
.,TRBV27,few,TRBJ2-2,TGTGCCAGCAGTCCGACCAACAGGGTAGTGGAAAGGGAGCTGTTTTTT,CASSPTNRVVERELFF
.,TRBV15,many,TRBJ2-1,TGTGCCACCAGCAGAGCGGGAAACAATGAGCAGTTCTTC,CATSRAGNNEQFF
.,TRBV9,few,TRBJ1-1,TGTGCCAGCAATCTTCGGGGGATGAACACTGAAGCTTTCTTT,CASNLRGMNTEAFF
.,TRBV15,many,TRBJ2-7,TGTGCCACCAGCAGGGATCGGGACTCCCCGTACTTC,CATSRDRDSPYF
.,TRBV28,few,TRBJ1-1,TGTGCCAGCAGACAGCTAGACATGAACACTGAAGCTTTCTTT,CASRQLDMNTEAFF
TRBD1,TRBV11-3,.,TRBJ2-1,TGTGCCAGCAGGCCTACCGGGACAGATTACAATGAGCAGTTCTTC,CASRPTGTDYNEQFF
.,TRBV2,few,TRBJ2-5,TGTGCCAGCGGGGAGAGAAGACAAGAGACCCAGTACTTC,CASGERRQETQYF
TRBD2,TRBV7-9,few,TRBJ2-3,TGTGCCAGCAGCCCGGGGACTAGCGGGAGGACAGATACGCAGTATTTT,CASSPGTSGRTDTQYF
TRBD1,TRBV30,.,TRBJ1-4,TGTGCCTGGGACAGGGCAGGGGAAAAACTGTTTTTT,CAWDRAGEKLFF
.,TRBV28,many,TRBJ1-1,TGTGCCAGCAAGAGCCGTTTGAACACTGAAGCTTTCTTT,CASKSRLNTEAFF
.,TRBV9,.,TRBJ2-1,TGTGCCAGCAGCGTAACCACTAACAGGGAGGACAATGAGCAGTTCTTC,CASSVTTNREDNEQFF
TRBD1,TRBV7-2,few,TRBJ1-2,TGTGCCAGCAGCTTAAACAGGGGCGATGGCTACACCTTC,CASSLNRGDGYTF
TRBD2,TRBV7-3,.,TRBJ2-1,TGTGCCAGCAGCCTATCGGGGCTAGCGGACAATGAGCAGTTCTTC,CASSLSGLADNEQFF
.,TRBV25-1,few,TRBJ1-1,TGTGCCAGCAGCGGCTCGGGAAGACCCCCGAACACTGAAGCTTTCTTT,CASSGSGRPPNTEAFF
.,TRBV11-2,.,TRBJ2-1,TGTGCCAGCAGCCTCCAGGTTGAGCAGTTCTTC,CASSLQVEQFF
TRBD2,TRBV2,few,TRBJ2-1,TGTGCCAGCAGTTCAAGACTAGCAGTTTACAATGAGCAGTTCTTC,CASSSRLAVYNEQFF
TRBD1,TRBV5-1,many,TRBJ2-1,TGCGCCAGCAGCTACCGGACAGGGCAAGAGTTCTTC,CASSYRTGQEFF
.,TRBV15,few,TRBJ2-2,TGTGCCACCAGCAGAGACGGGTTGCGCACCGGGGAGCTGTTTTTT,CATSRDGLRTGELFF
.,TRBV18,.,TRBJ2-6,TGTGCCAGCTCGATTCCCGACTCTGGGGCCAACGTCCTGACTTTC,CASSIPDSGANVLTF
.,TRBV27,.,TRBJ2-1,TGTGCCAGCAGTTTATCCGCAGGGGGGAGGAATGAGCAGTTCTTC,CASSLSAGGRNEQFF
TRBD1,TRBV9,.,TRBJ1-4,TGTGCCAGCAGCCGAGGACAGGGAAGTGAAAAACTGTTTTTT,CASSRGQGSEKLFF
.,TRBV7-2,many,TRBJ2-2,TGTGCCAGCAGCTCCCTGGGCACCGGGGAGCTGTTTTTT,CASSSLGTGELFF
.,TRBV18,few,TRBJ2-2,TGTGCCAGCTCACCAGGACAGATCGTGGCCGGGGAGCTGTTTTTT,CASSPGQIVAGELFF
TRBD1,TRBV6-1,.,TRBJ1-5,TGTGCCAGCAGTCTACTGGGACAGGGTTATCAGCCCCAGCATTTT,CASSLLGQGYQPQHF
TRBD1,TRBV7-3,few,TRBJ2-1,TGTGCCAGCAGCTTAGGGGGACAGGGGACCGCCGATGAGCAGTTCTTC,CASSLGGQGTADEQFF
.,TRBV30,.,TRBJ1-5,TGTGCCTGGAGTGTACGGGGGATATCTAGCAATCAGCCCCAGCATTTT,CAWSVRGISSNQPQHF
.,TRBV10-3,many,TRBJ2-1,TGTGCCATCATGGCGGATGTGAGCTCCTACAATGAGCAGTTCTTC,CAIMADVSSYNEQFF
.,TRBV18,.,TRBJ2-3,TGTGCCAGCTCCGGGGGCAATACGCAGTATTTT,CASSGGNTQYF
TRBD1,TRBV6-5,few,TRBJ2-3,TGTGCCAGCAGTTGGGGACAGAGGAAAGATACGCAGTATTTT,CASSWGQRKDTQYF
TRBD1,TRBV4-3,many,TRBJ1-1,TGCGCCAGCAGCCCACAGGGACAGGCGAACACTGAAGCTTTCTTT,CASSPQGQANTEAFF
.,TRBV7-2,few,TRBJ2-5,TGTGCCAGCAGACCACGGGCGACAGCCAGTGAGACCCAGTACTTC,CASRPRATASETQYF
TRBD1,TRBV7-9,medium-sized,TRBJ1-4,TGTGCCAGCAGGTTGGGGACAGCGAATGAAAAACTGTTTTTT,CASRLGTANEKLFF
TRBD1,TRBV19,.,TRBJ2-3,TGTGCCAGTAGCCAGACAGGGGGCGGGTTTGGTACGCAGTATTTT,CASSQTGGGFGTQYF
TRBD2,TRBV5-1,few,TRBJ2-5,TGCGCTAGCGGACTAGCGGTAGAAGAGACCCAGTACTTC,CASGLAVEETQYF
.,TRBV19,few,TRBJ1-4,TGTGCCAGTAGTACCGGAAGACAGTCCGAAAAACTGTTTTTT,CASSTGRQSEKLFF
.,TRBV7-2,.,TRBJ2-1,TGTGCCAGCAGCTTCGCAGGGTCCCGGGAGCAGTTCTTC,CASSFAGSREQFF
.,TRBV7-9,.,TRBJ2-7,TGTGCCAGCAGCTTAAGGGGCCTTGGTCACGAGCAGTACTTC,CASSLRGLGHEQYF
.,TRBV5-1,few,TRBJ1-2,TGCGCCAGCAGCCTCCCTGGGTATTGGTATGGCTACACCTTC,CASSLPGYWYGYTF
TRBD1,TRBV7-3,.,TRBJ2-1,TGTGCCAGCAGCCCTCGACAGGGGAGCTCCTACAATGAGCAGTTCTTC,CASSPRQGSSYNEQFF
.,TRBV9,many,TRBJ2-7,TGTGCCAGCAGCGTTTCTTCGGGGTATTCCTCCGAGCAGTACTTC,CASSVSSGYSSEQYF
TRBD1,TRBV5-1,few,TRBJ2-2,TGCGCCAGTTTCCGGGACAGCACTTCAACCGGGGAGCTGTTTTTT,CASFRDSTSTGELFF